The clone carrying this TCR beta chain appeared a few times. Its antigen is still unknown. Time point reported: pre-sensitization, week 0. Documented treatment: therapeutic diphenylcyclopropenone sensitization with weekly scalp DPC. The data were obtained in a study of human T cells and chemical hapten exposure. Study context: On the upper back, patch tests were applied with 0.01% DPC and read at 6 days. General study results and limits: PT1 expanded TCR counts and patch test score correlated positively.

Library preparation tagged each individual cDNA molecule with a unique molecular identifier. Source study methods: Samples had a median of approximately 89,000 TCRs, ranging roughly 20,000 to 700,000. TCRdb analysed the RACE reads with MiXCR anew, one entry per CDR3 protein. TCRdb assigned the V and J calls; the authors' analysis was not used. The sample yields 300,000 to 450,000 distinct CDR3 sequences, 5.1% seen once. Germline V CDR1 and CDR2: MNHEY, SVGEGT. The CDR3 runs 15 residues. Trimming shortened V by 3 bases and J by 2 bases, and 10 bases separated the two germline ends. Sequenced material: whole blood, taken in connection with sensitization to the hapten diphenylcyclopropenone (DPC). The chain recombines TRBV6-2 or TRBV6-3 with TRBJ2-2; TRBD2 might be the D (6 bases). This receptor was identified in a woman aged 45-59 years with alopecia areata. Some clones in this sample may be carry-over from other donors' samples. The CDR3 DNA sequence: TGTGCCAGCAGTTATCGAGCGGGTAACACCGGGGAGCTGTTTTTT. Its translation: CASSYRAGNTGELFF.